A selection of T cell receptor beta chains follows, all from one sample in a study of immune evolution from preneoplasia to lung adenocarcinoma. Clones were sequenced by immunoSEQ multiplex PCR, and TCRdb holds only the in-frame ones, with some missing. The repertoire holds under 7,500 clones, with about four fifths as singletons. Specimen: FFPE minimally invasive lung adenocarcinoma tissue. The receptor source for this set is a person between 60 and 79 years old with lung adenocarcinoma. CDR3s include the opening cysteine and the closing phenylalanine or tryptophan. Fields, in order: D gene, clone size, V gene, J gene, CDR3 DNA, CDR3 protein. D genes are given only for firm matches. Not all rows give a size; the values are once, few, many and, for expanded clones, a class.

TRBD1,NA,TRBV5-1,TRBJ1-2,TGCGCCAGCAGCCCGGGACAGGGAGATGGCTACACCTTC,CASSPGQGDGYTF
TRBD2,NA,TRBV7-9,TRBJ2-1,TGTGCCAGCAGCATACTAGCGGGAGGCCCTTACAATGAGCAGTTCTTC,CASSILAGGPYNEQFF
NA,NA,TRBV29-1,TRBJ1-1,TGCAGCGTTTCGAGGAGGCCGGACACTGAAGCTTTCTTT,CSVSRRPDTEAFF
TRBD2,few,TRBV7-9,TRBJ2-3,TGTGCCAGCAGCGGGAGCGGGAGAACAGATACGCAGTATTTT,CASSGSGRTDTQYF
NA,NA,TRBV4-2,TRBJ2-7,TGTGCCAGCAGCCAAGAAAGGGGCTACGAGCAGTACTTC,CASSQERGYEQYF
NA,NA,TRBV28,TRBJ1-1,TGTGCCAGCACCGAACCGTGGAGAGCTGAAGCTTTCTTT,CASTEPWRAEAFF
NA,NA,TRBV28,TRBJ1-2,TGTGCCAGCAGTTCCCCCGGGACAAAATTTAGAGGCTACACCTTC,CASSSPGTKFRGYTF
TRBD2,NA,TRBV5-4,TRBJ2-5,TGTGCCAGCAGCTCGCCAGTGGGGGGGGGAAAGACCCAGTACTTC,CASSSPVGGGKTQYF
NA,NA,TRBV5-8,TRBJ2-5,TGTGCCAGCAGCTTGGGTAGCGGCTTACAAGAGACCCAGTACTTC,CASSLGSGLQETQYF
TRBD2,NA,TRBV19,TRBJ2-1,TGTGCGGTACGGCGGGAGGGTACCTACAATGAGCAGTTCTTC,CAVRREGTYNEQFF
NA,few,TRBV6-1,TRBJ1-3,TGTGCCAGCAGTGTCCAGGCAAACACCATATATTTT,CASSVQANTIYF
TRBD2,NA,TRBV9,TRBJ2-3,TGTGCCAGCAGCCCGCTAGCGGGATCGAGCGCAGATACGCAGTATTTT,CASSPLAGSSADTQYF
NA,NA,TRBV2,TRBJ1-2,TGTGCCAGCAGTGATCGCAGGGGCGGAGGTGGCTACACCTTC,CASSDRRGGGGYTF
NA,NA,TRBV18,TRBJ1-1,TGTGCCAGCTCACCGCAGGGTAACACTGAAGCTTTCTTT,CASSPQGNTEAFF
TRBD2,NA,TRBV19,TRBJ2-7,TGTGCCAGTAGTATAGATTGTGTCTGGCGGGAGATGTGCGAGCAGTACTTC,CASSIDCVWREMCEQYF
NA,few,TRBV4-3,TRBJ2-3,TGCGCCAGCAGCCAGTCAGATCTAGCATCAGATACGCAGTATTTT,CASSQSDLASDTQYF
NA,few,TRBV7-3,TRBJ2-1,TGTGCCAGCAGCCCTCGCGGGTCGGGGAATGAGCAGTTCTTC,CASSPRGSGNEQFF
NA,NA,TRBV6-1,TRBJ1-3,TGTGCCAGCAGTGAGGGCACCATATATTTT,CASSEGTIYF
TRBD1,NA,TRBV7-6,TRBJ2-2,TGTGCCAGCAGCCGAGGACAGGTCGCCGGGGAGCTGTTTTTT,CASSRGQVAGELFF
NA,NA,TRBV30,TRBJ2-3,TGTGCCTGGTTAGACGGAGCAGATACGCAGTATTTT,CAWLDGADTQYF
TRBD1,NA,TRBV5-4,TRBJ1-1,TGTGCCAGCATCAAGAAGAGTACCGGGACCGTCAGGGGGACTGAAGCTTTCTTT,CASIKKSTGTVRGTEAFF
NA,NA,TRBV5-4,TRBJ2-4,TGTGCCAGCAGCCCACAGGGAGAAAACATTCAGTACTTC,CASSPQGENIQYF
TRBD2,NA,TRBV6-4,TRBJ2-3,TGTGCCAGCAGTACTAGCGGGAGTGCACAGGATACGCAGTATTTT,CASSTSGSAQDTQYF
TRBD1,NA,TRBV27,TRBJ2-7,TGTGCCAGCAGTCCCGGGGACAGGGGACGCGAGCAGTACTTC,CASSPGDRGREQYF
NA,NA,TRBV7-2,TRBJ2-1,TGTGCCAGCAGCCCAAGGGTCTGGCGGAGGGGGGAGAATGAGCAGTTCTTC,CASSPRVWRRGENEQFF
TRBD1,NA,TRBV10-2,TRBJ1-1,TGCGCCAGCCGGGACAGGGAAGACACTGAAGCTTTCTTT,CASRDREDTEAFF
NA,NA,TRBV21-1,TRBJ2-2,TGTGCCAGCAGCAAAGTGCCCGGGGAGCTGTTTTTT,CASSKVPGELFF
NA,few,TRBV4-1,TRBJ2-6,TGCGCCAGCAGCCAACAAGTCGCAGCTGGGGCCAACGTCCTGACTTTC,CASSQQVAAGANVLTF
NA,once,TRBV6-5,TRBJ1-2,TGTGCCAGCAGCACTAGACAGGACCACGGCTACACCTTC,CASSTRQDHGYTF
NA,few,TRBV11-3,TRBJ2-1,TGTGCCAGCAGCTTATTTGGGACCCCTCTTGGCAATGAGCAGTTCTTC,CASSLFGTPLGNEQFF
NA,NA,TRBV4-3,TRBJ2-1,TGCGCCAGCAGCCAACGTCTGTTCTATGAGCAGTTCTTC,CASSQRLFYEQFF
NA,NA,TRBV9,TRBJ1-1,TGTGCCAGCAGCGTAGGGGGGCAGATGAACACTGAAGCTTTCTTT,CASSVGGQMNTEAFF
NA,NA,TRBV14,TRBJ2-7,TGTGCCAGCAGCCCTCTGGGCCCCTCGGGCGAGCAGTACTTC,CASSPLGPSGEQYF
NA,few,TRBV4-3,TRBJ2-1,TGCGCCAGCAGCCAAGGTAAACAACACAATGAGCAGTTCTTC,CASSQGKQHNEQFF
TRBD1,NA,TRBV2,TRBJ1-4,TGTGCCAGCAGGAACAGGGGCGTCGGAAAACTGTTTTTT,CASRNRGVGKLFF
TRBD2,NA,TRBV27,TRBJ2-4,TGTGCCAGCAGTCCCAAGCGGGATGCCGGCAAAAACATTCAGTACTTC,CASSPKRDAGKNIQYF
NA,few,TRBV20-1,TRBJ1-3,TGCAGTGCCAAGGGGCAGAACACCATATATTTT,CSAKGQNTIYF
NA,NA,TRBV5-1,TRBJ2-1,TGCGCCAGCAGCTTGATCAATGAGCAGTTCTTC,CASSLINEQFF
TRBD1,NA,TRBV9,TRBJ2-5,TGTGCCAGCAGCGTACCGTATCGAGATACAGGGGGCGGACAAGAGACCCAGTACTTC,CASSVPYRDTGGGQETQYF
NA,NA,TRBV2,TRBJ2-1,TGTGCCAGCGCCCCGGACAGCTCCTACAATGAGCAGTTCTTC,CASAPDSSYNEQFF
NA,NA,TRBV7-2,TRBJ2-3,TGTGCCAGCAGCGCGGGGACTTACCCTAGCACAGATACGCAGTATTTT,CASSAGTYPSTDTQYF
TRBD1,NA,TRBV9,TRBJ2-1,TGTGCCAGCAGCGTAAGCAGTTACAGGGGGCAAAATGAGCAGTTCTTC,CASSVSSYRGQNEQFF
TRBD1,NA,TRBV28,TRBJ1-4,TGTGCCAGCATAGGGGACAGGCCAGGGAAACTGTTTTTT,CASIGDRPGKLFF
TRBD2,NA,TRBV6-5,TRBJ2-3,TGTGCCAGCAGTTTATACCTAGCGGGAGACACAGATACGCAGTATTTT,CASSLYLAGDTDTQYF
NA,NA,TRBV11-3,TRBJ1-1,TGTGCCAGCAGCTTAGCGGGGAACACTGAAGCTTTCTTT,CASSLAGNTEAFF
TRBD2,NA,TRBV9,TRBJ2-3,TGTGCCAGCAGCGCGGAGGTAGCGGGAGATACGCAGTATTTT,CASSAEVAGDTQYF
TRBD1,NA,TRBV5-1,TRBJ1-1,TGCGCCAGCAGCTCAGGGGGCGCAAGGAACACTGAAGCTTTCTTT,CASSSGGARNTEAFF
TRBD2,few,TRBV7-8,TRBJ2-7,TGTGCCAGCAGCTTGTCGCGGGAGGGTGTCAGCTCCTACGAGCAGTACTTC,CASSLSREGVSSYEQYF
TRBD2,few,TRBV19,TRBJ2-1,TGTGCCAGCGGACTAGCGCGTGGGGGGAATGAGCAGTTCTTC,CASGLARGGNEQFF
NA,NA,TRBV4-3,TRBJ1-1,TGCGCCAGCAGCCAAGGCCCGGGCATGAACACTGAAGCTTTCTTT,CASSQGPGMNTEAFF
NA,few,TRBV2,TRBJ2-7,TGTGCCAGCAGTGTGGTGACGACTCGGACCTACGAGCAGTACTTC,CASSVVTTRTYEQYF
TRBD1,NA,TRBV7-9,TRBJ1-2,TGTGCCAGTACAACTGGGGACAGATCGAACTATGGCTACACCTTC,CASTTGDRSNYGYTF
TRBD2,once,TRBV7-6,TRBJ2-1,TGTGCCAGCAGCTTCCAGGTAGCGGGGGACCCCTACAATGAGCAGTTCTTC,CASSFQVAGDPYNEQFF
NA,once,TRBV18,TRBJ1-5,TGTGCCAGCTCACCCACGGAGACCTACATGGCCCAGCATTTT,CASSPTETYMAQHF
TRBD2,few,TRBV25-1,TRBJ2-7,TGTGCCAGCAGTGACCCGATGAGCGGGAGCAACGAGCAGTACTTC,CASSDPMSGSNEQYF
NA,NA,TRBV2,TRBJ2-1,TGTGCCAGCGGACGAAACTCCTACAATGAGCAGTTCTTC,CASGRNSYNEQFF
NA,NA,TRBV7-3,TRBJ2-1,TGTGCCAGCAGCTTATCGAGCGGATCCTACAATGAGCAGTTCTTC,CASSLSSGSYNEQFF
NA,NA,TRBV2,TRBJ2-7,TGTGCCAGCAGAGCGGCCAGGGCCAACTCCTACGAGCAGTACTTC,CASRAARANSYEQYF
NA,NA,TRBV4-1,TRBJ1-2,TGCGCCAGCAGCCAAGATGGGGGCAAGGTCTATGGCTACACCTTC,CASSQDGGKVYGYTF